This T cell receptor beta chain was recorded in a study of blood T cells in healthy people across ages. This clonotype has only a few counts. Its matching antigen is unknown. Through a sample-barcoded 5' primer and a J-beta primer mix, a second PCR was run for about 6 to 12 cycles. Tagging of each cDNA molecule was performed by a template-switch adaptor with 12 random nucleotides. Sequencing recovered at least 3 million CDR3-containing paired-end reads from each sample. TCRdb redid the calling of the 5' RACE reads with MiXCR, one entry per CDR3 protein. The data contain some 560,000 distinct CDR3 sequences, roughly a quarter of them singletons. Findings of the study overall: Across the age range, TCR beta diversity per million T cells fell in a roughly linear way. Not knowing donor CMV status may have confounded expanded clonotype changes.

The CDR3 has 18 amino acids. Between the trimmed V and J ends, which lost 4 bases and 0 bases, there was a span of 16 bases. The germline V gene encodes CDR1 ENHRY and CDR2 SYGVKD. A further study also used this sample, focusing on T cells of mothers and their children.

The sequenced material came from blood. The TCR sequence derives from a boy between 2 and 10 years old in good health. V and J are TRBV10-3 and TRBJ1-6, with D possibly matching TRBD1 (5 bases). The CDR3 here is CAISASTQGSSYNSPLHF. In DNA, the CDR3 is TGTGCCATCAGTGCCTCGACCCAGGGAAGCTCCTATAATTCACCCCTCCACTTT.